The present T cell receptor beta chain was sequenced within a study of regulatory T cells in long-lasting Graves disease. For the study at large: Patients with new Graves' disease had used antithyroid drugs below 3 months.

This CDR3 region has 12 residues. Germline V gene lookup returns CDR1 SQVTM and CDR2 ANQGSEA. Trimming removed 6 bases from V and 4 bases from J, with 12 bases in between. To make TCR beta libraries, researchers used iRepertoire HTBI primers and Arm-PCR of CDR3 regions. Using its own MiXCR run on the multiplex PCR reads, TCRdb lists one record per CDR3 protein. The sample has some 490,000 distinct CDR3 sequences; around 12% are singletons. This clonotype occurred a few times. Time point specified: newly diagnosed GD, antithyroid drugs for less than 3 months. Construction of the TCR library relied on RNA isolated from PBMCs. This same sample was also part of a study on T cells in Graves' hyperthyroidism and ophthalmopathy.

Specimen: peripheral blood mononuclear cells (PBMCs), collected at new diagnosis, from a patient treated with antithyroid drugs. The origin of this receptor is a woman in her twenties or thirties with Graves disease. This chain connects TRBV29-1 to TRBJ1-2; a weak D match, TRBD1 (5 bases). The CDR3 coding sequence is TGCAGCGTGGGACGGGTGGGCTATGGCTACACCTTC. Protein sequence: CSVGRVGYGYTF. Supplemented by reference TRBV29-1 and TRBJ1-2, the full variable domain reads SAVISQKPSRDICQRGTSLTIQCQVDSQVTMMFWYRQQPGQSLTLIATANQGSEATYESGFVIDKFPISRPNLTFSTLTVSNMSPEDSSIYLCSVGRVGYGYTFGSGTRLTVV.